This T cell receptor (beta chain) was identified in a study of blood T cell repertoires in COVID-19 (TCRdb year 2020). Regarding the study in general: The collaborator samples originated in the United States, Italy and Spain and spanned the acute and convalescent phases of COVID-19. Subjects who had been exposed to COVID-19, were actively infected with it, or had recovered from it provided the deeply sampled blood TCRbeta repertoires that made up the dataset. Where HLA class I and class II types were available, the types were taken from metadata supplied by the sample provider, not from assay-based typing. The material from the prospective study consisted of cDNA or gDNA derived from T cells, B-cell-depleted T cells, or PBMCs. A de-identified subject ID, COVID-19 status, age in years and sex were almost always included in the sample metadata. The samples were drawn from the first 160 participants of the ongoing ImmuneRACE study and from over 950 subjects provided by 6 global collaborators. The repertoires were made available in a free public database intended to serve as a resource for research on the immune response to SARS-CoV-2. The full study reports these points: The amount of clinical and demographic metadata varied by source and participant and was provided uncurated.

The collaborating institutions used their own protocols to collect whole blood in K2EDTA tubes. For TCRbeta analysis, collaborators shipped samples in one of three forms: frozen whole blood, isolated PBMCs, or DNA extracted from either of those sample types. To note about this clone: No antigen is known for it. Base qualities are not recorded, but no much larger clone differs from it by a single base.

The immunoSEQ Assay, a bias-controlled multiplex PCR, was used to amplify TCRbeta CDR3 regions from genomic DNA. Regarding the original processing steps: Nucleated cell counts per sample were estimated from amplification of reference gene primers within the assay. To quantify the absolute abundance of each unique TCRbeta CDR3 rearrangement, sequence reads were collapsed and filtered. For each sample, productive Simpson clonality was calculated as the square root of Simpson's diversity index over productive rearrangements. TCRdb took over this immuneACCESS table, retaining in-frame rearrangements with V and J assigned. Such tables are incomplete; in checked studies, under half of the missing clones stem from an unresolved V gene, and the remainder is unexplained. V and J calls and clone size are as listed in that table; D and trimming were resolved from the DNA. The sample records tens of thousands of clones, 75% to 95% of which are singletons. The ten largest clonotypes hold around a sixth of the sample.

Relative to germline, V is missing 7 bases and J is missing 3 bases, with 7 bases of the junction outside any gene match. Taken from cysteine to phenylalanine, the CDR3 has 14 residues. The kept DNA is CDR3 alone, 42 bases in frame from the first base. CDR1 MDHEN and CDR2 SYDVKM were looked up in the germline V gene. This receptor was obtained from a man older than 75 with acute or convalescent COVID-19. This sequence uses TRBV28 and TRBJ1-1, and TRBD1 aligns with 8 junction nucleotides. Material: peripheral blood. The DNA sequence is TGTGCCAGCAATCCAGGACAGGGACACACTGAAGCTTTCTTT. This codes for CASNPGQGHTEAFF.